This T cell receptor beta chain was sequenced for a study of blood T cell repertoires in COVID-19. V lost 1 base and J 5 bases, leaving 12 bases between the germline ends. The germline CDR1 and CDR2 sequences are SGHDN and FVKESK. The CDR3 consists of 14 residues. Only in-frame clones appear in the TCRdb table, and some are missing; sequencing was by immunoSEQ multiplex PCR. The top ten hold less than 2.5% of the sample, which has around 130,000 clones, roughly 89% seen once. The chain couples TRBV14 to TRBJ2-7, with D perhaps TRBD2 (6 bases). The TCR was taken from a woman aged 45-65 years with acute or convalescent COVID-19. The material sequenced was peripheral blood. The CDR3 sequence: CASSQGEAGNEQYF. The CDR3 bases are TGTGCCAGCAGCCAAGGGGAGGCAGGGAACGAGCAGTACTTC.